This TCR beta chain was profiled in a study of CD8+ T cells in alopecia areata. Turning to the study itself: Tofacitinib ran for 6 to 18 months before 6 months off drug.

Trimming took off 0 bases at V and 3 bases at J, with 12 bases between the two ends. This CDR3 region has 16 residues. Germline CDR1 is SGHRS and CDR2 is YFSETQ. RNA, once extracted, was reverse transcribed into cDNA for use as the sequencing template. The method was immunoSEQ multiplex PCR; TCRdb's version includes in-frame clones alone and lacks a portion of them. Of some 200,000 clones in the sample, around 60% were seen once. Details on this clone: Antigen: not known.

Regarding the study as a whole: Clonality was higher in lesional than normal scalp, especially in alopecia totalis/universalis. Patients shared TCRs less clearly than mice did, possibly owing to HLA.

The chain joins TRBV5-1 to TRBJ2-2, with no clear D. Source: CD4+ T cells sorted from blood, taken at week 0. This TCR came from a human donor with alopecia areata. The CDR3 sequence: CASSLVAGDYTGELFF. In DNA, the CDR3 is TGCGCCAGCAGCTTGGTTGCAGGAGACTACACCGGGGAGCTGTTTTTT.